This TCR beta chain was documented in a study of cytomegalovirus exposure and HLA in healthy donors (dated by TCRdb to the late 2010s). Background on the whole study: An earlier analysis of some 600 of the donors reported about 280 Gb of sequence data and around 100 million unique TCR beta sequences obtained from approximately 180 million T cells. Approximately 310 gigabases of sequencing data and tens of millions of unique TCR sequences were included in an early release covering several hundred HLA-typed donors. Of the 300 to 400 genotyped donors, about 80% fell in the genetic ancestry cluster associated with self-reported Caucasian donors. The study aimed to test whether signatures of past pathogen exposure could be identified by cataloging public T cell receptors. The T cell repertoires of several hundred subjects were profiled by immunosequencing and related to cytomegalovirus serostatus. Besides the first cohort of around 670 subjects, a separate validation cohort made up of roughly 120 different subjects was used. To predict cytomegalovirus infection status, the study brought together high-throughput TCR immunosequencing, statistical association of individual TCRs with disease status, and machine learning. A later analysis re-examined previously published TCR beta repertoires from 500 to 700 donors and added high-resolution HLA genotyping to investigate patterns of TCR occurrence. The later analysis used no new phenotypic data to find candidate immune exposures, relying instead on TCR beta sequences and their occurrence across donors. In an earlier analysis of 587 of the donors, high-throughput TCR beta sequencing was used to judge whether each TCR beta V gene segment behaved as functional or pseudogenic. Donor age, sex, ethnicity and CMV serostatus were compiled together with the repertoire data. A later genetic analysis used genome-wide SNP genotypes for about three fifths of the 666 donors, treating that subset as a discovery cohort. All discovery cohort repertoires had been generated on a single sequencing platform. Class I and class II HLA loci were covered by the typing at four-digit resolution. The number of donors typed differed by locus, with roughly 629-640 for A, B, C, DRB1 and DQB1, 522 for DQA1, 600 to 610 for DPA1, and 450 to 480 for DPB1. Because of strong linkage in the cohort, roughly five DR-DQ haplotypes were treated as single units for association and clustering. On average, approximately 250,000 unique TCR beta nucleotide sequences were sequenced per donor among a few hundred genotyped donors of the cohort, with about 17% of those sequences being non-productive.

In total, approximately 610 healthy bone marrow donors made up the cohort. Cohort members were all nominally healthy when sampled, although unrecorded immune exposures were likely present. The donor was CMV seropositive and was included in the group of 290 or so seropositive cohort members. Every donor gave a peripheral blood sample, and the peripheral blood mononuclear cells from that sample were used for TCR beta sequencing. Genomic DNA was extracted from the blood cell samples with the Qiagen DNeasy Blood Extraction Kit. The library was produced with the immunoSEQ multiplex PCR assay. A mixture of 60 forward primers for TCR Vbeta segments and 13 reverse primers for TCR Jbeta segments was used in the multiplex PCR. A multiplex PCR assay on genomic DNA amplified the CDR3 region of rearranged TCR beta genes. The Illumina HiSeq System was used to sequence the amplified TCR beta libraries as 87-base-pair reads. The study's own analysis went as follows. A later analysis counted about 76 million unique TCR beta chains across the 600 to 850 repertoires, and some 11 million of these chains were shared by at least two donors. Raw reads were error-corrected and collapsed into unique sequences with a nearest-neighbor algorithm that merged closely related sequences to remove PCR and sequencing errors. V, D and J gene segments were assigned by aligning CDR3 sequences to IMGT reference sequences. For a sequence to be retained, a match of at least six nucleotides to both a V gene segment and a J gene segment was required. A rearrangement counted as productive if the CDR3 had no stop codons and remained in frame with V and J, and every other rearrangement counted as non-productive. Following IMGT convention, CDR3 was defined as the stretch from the second conserved V-encoded cysteine up to the conserved J-encoded phenylalanine. The earlier analysis of 450 to 750 of the donors excluded any sequence lacking an unambiguous match to a single V gene segment. An earlier analysis of over 450 of the donors classified V segments as functional when productive rearrangements were above 56.7% and as segregating when the standard deviation between donors was above 5%. To diagnose cytomegalovirus status from the catalog of TCR beta chain sequences, a statistical classification framework was built. In a later analysis, V and J genes were assigned by comparing TCR nucleotide sequences against IMGT/GENE-DB human TR gene sequences. Using the TCRdist pipeline, a later analysis assigned CDR3 sequences along with most-parsimonious VDJ recombination scenarios. A later analysis defined each TCR beta chain by its CDR3 amino acid sequence plus V-gene family, and excluded reads lacking a unique V-gene family. To address suspected cross-contamination and a sequencing artifact, a later analysis removed around 590 highly shared, low-generation-probability nucleotide sequences. For each public chain, a later analysis derived a clonal expansion index from normalized ranks of inferred template counts within each repertoire. Generation probabilities in a later analysis came from a VDJ recombination model fitted to out-of-frame rearrangements, and those results were checked against IGoR. A later analysis scored TCR-TCR, TCR-HLA and TCR-CMV co-occurrence with hypergeometric tests, applying a repertoire-size bias correction to TCR pairs. In a later analysis, false discovery rates were estimated by permuting HLA or CMV assignments 20 times. A later analysis grouped co-occurring TCRs with DBSCAN, adding TCRdist sequence similarity when clustering within HLA-allele-positive subsets. For co-occurrence clustering, repertoires with fewer than 30,000 or more than 120,000 public chains were excluded, along with a handful of repertoires with anomalous nucleotide sharing. TCRdb obtained this table from immuneACCESS and retained in-frame rearrangements with V and J assigned. These tables miss some clones; where compared with another copy, unresolved V genes account for less than half of the shortfall, and the remainder is unexplained. The DNA gave D and trimming, while V, J and clone size come from that table. Present in this sample are more than 110,000 clones, over 60% of which were seen just once. The ten largest clones capture approximately 1.3% of the sample.

The germline V gene sets CDR1 to SNHLY and CDR2 to FYNNEI. Relative to germline, V is 2 bases shorter and J is 1 base shorter, with 11 bases between their ends. Including cysteine and phenylalanine, the CDR3 has 15 amino acids. The kept DNA is CDR3 alone, 45 bases in frame from the first base. The full study reports these points: A few of the identified cytomegalovirus-associated TCR beta chains were confirmed in vitro to be specific for cytomegalovirus antigens. Strong co-occurrence of HLA alleles, especially DR and DQ, made assigning TCR associations to individual alleles difficult. In a later analysis, TCR association rates were found to vary across HLA loci, with the most associated TCRs seen for DRB1 alleles and the fewest for HLA-C alleles. Cytomegalovirus status was reported to be diagnosed by the classifier with high specificity and sensitivity in both the original and validation cohorts. Because HLA typing was unavailable for some donors at each locus, only the typed subset was used in association tests. The cohort was sequenced for TCR beta chains only, and without alpha or paired-chain data the features that could be detected were limited. The only immune exposure information available for the cohort was CMV serostatus. A total of 150 or so TCR beta chains were listed by the study as associated with cytomegalovirus. In an earlier analysis of around 600 of the donors, most TCR beta V segments appeared in productive rearrangements about 87% or about 30% of the time, broadly matching IMGT annotations. V-gene and J-gene trimming of TCR beta chains was associated with a missense DCLRE1C variant in a later genetic analysis, and the association was replicated in an independent cohort. Most TCR sequences were observed very rarely across donors, whereas some public TCRs were present in many individuals. Because counts were too low, about 15 rarely observed V segments, including chromosome 9 orphons, were left out of the earlier analysis of several hundred of the donors. A later genetic analysis reported fewer N-insertions in productive TCRs among donors in an Asian-associated ancestry cluster than the roughly 670-donor mean. According to a later analysis, most CMV-associated TCR beta chains appeared to be HLA-restricted, and the HLA associations seemed to be driven largely by CMV exposure. A later analysis found that HLA-associated TCR beta chains were more clonally expanded and had lower generation probabilities than equally common non-associated chains. It was suggested by the authors that the approach could potentially be generalized to other disease states and immunological phenotypes. The sequencing pipeline was judged likely to have produced a cluster of highly shared sequence variants as a technical artifact. Some IMGT-functional V segments, including TRBV6-2 and TRBV6-3, could not be told apart with the 87-base-pair reads, so those segments were excluded. Linkage disequilibrium might explain the correlated functional status among segregating V segments, but an unknown experimental factor could not be ruled out. A further reported finding was that TCR beta sequences accurately predicted the HLA-A and HLA-B alleles for most subjects in the first cohort. In a later analysis, several top co-occurrence clusters were reported to appear linked to parvovirus B19, influenza, CMV and Epstein-Barr virus. In a later analysis, some 18,000 TCR beta sequences were associated with specific HLA alleles at a false discovery rate of 0.05. Presence/absence analyses assumed roughly uniform sequencing depth across donors, an assumption that may not hold.

Of note for this clone: It has no known antigen specificity. No much larger clone is present one base from it, and per-base qualities are unavailable.

The TCR sequence derives from a male donor in good health and CMV-seropositive. The sample taken for sequencing was PBMCs. In this chain, TRBV2 is recombined with TRBJ1-1; possibly the D gene is TRBD1, per 6 matching bases. This receptor has the CDR3 CASSERGTGNTEAFF. The DNA sequence is as follows: TGTGCCAGCAGTGAAAGGGGGACGGGGAACACTGAAGCTTTCTTT.